One and the same sample provided the 32 T cell receptor beta chains below, sequenced in a study of CD8 T cells in Susac syndrome. The authors reverse transcribed roughly 0.5 to 1 ug RNA with random hexamers. One entry per CDR3 protein results from TCRdb running MiXCR on the immunoSEQ multiplex PCR reads. The data hold 200,000 or so distinct CDR3 sequences, with over 90% observed a single time. The sequencing sample was made of CD4+ T cells from PBMCs. Every receptor here comes from a human donor with multiple sclerosis.

The chain combines TRBV7-8 with TRBJ2-7, with 14 bases that match TRBD2. The trim removed 5 bases at V and 5 bases at J, leaving 14 bases unmatched. The germline CDR1 and CDR2 sequences are SGHVS and FQNEAQ. The CDR3 has 18 amino acids. Here the CDR3 reads CASSLKTSGRALVHEQYF. DNA of the CDR3: TGTGCCAGCAGCCTGAAGACTAGCGGGAGGGCCTTGGTCCACGAGCAGTACTTC.

This clonotype appeared a single time. The CDR3 region is CASSYSGTPSGEQYF. In DNA form, the CDR3 reads TGTGCCAGCAGTTACTCGGGGACGCCCTCGGGCGAGCAGTACTTC. The chain combines TRBV6-5 with TRBJ2-7, with D possibly being TRBD1 or TRBD2 (5 bases each). Trimming left V 0 bases short and J 6 bases short, with 15 bases between. The CDR3 is made up of 15 amino acids. CDR1 MNHEY and CDR2 SVGAGI come from the germline V gene.

The chain employs TRBV20-1 and TRBJ1-2; D not certain. The CDR3 is 11 amino acids. Per germline, CDR1 DFQATT and CDR2 SNEGSKA (reference sequence). Deletions cut 0 bases from V and 6 bases from J, with 5 bases between. The DNA for the CDR3 is TGCAGTGCTAGAGACGGGAATGGCTACACCTTC. The encoded protein is CSARDGNGYTF.

V usage is TRBV12-3 or TRBV12-4 and J usage is TRBJ2-2; weak D call: TRBD2 (5 bases). The CDR3 covers 15 residues. Trimming took 4 bases from V and 4 from J, leaving 13 bases between them. CDR3 loop: CASSSPLASTGELFF. The CDR3 DNA follows: TGTGCCAGCAGTTCGCCCCTAGCTTCCACCGGGGAGCTGTTTTTT.

The chain joins TRBV23-1 to TRBJ1-5; D is ambiguous. TRBV23-1 is marked as an open reading frame, function uncertain. V gave up 0 bases and J gave up 3 bases, with 9 bases separating them. The CDR3 loop spans 15 amino acids. In DNA, the CDR3 is TGCGCCAGCAGTCAATCCCCAGGTCCCAATCAGCCCCAGCATTTT. This sequence encodes CASSQSPGPNQPQHF.

This chain connects TRBV7-9 to TRBJ1-2; TRBD1 aligns across 7 bases. This CDR3 is 15 amino acids long. Trimming removed 5 bases from V and 8 bases from J; junction bases left unmatched: 14. CDR1 SEHNR and CDR2 FQNEAQ come from the germline V gene (reference sequence). The CDR3 nucleotides are TGTGCCAGCAGCCGAAATGACAGGGCGGGGAGAGGCTACACCTTC. As protein: CASSRNDRAGRGYTF.

This chain links TRBV3-1 with TRBJ1-5; 9 positions agree with TRBD1. Germline CDR1 and CDR2: LGHDT and YNNKEL (reference sequence). The CDR3 covers 14 residues. J was trimmed by 9 bases and V by 3 bases; bases with no gene match: 6. The CDR3 spells CASSQGQGWWPQHF. The CDR3 nucleotides read TGTGCCAGCAGCCAGGGACAGGGTTGGTGGCCCCAGCATTTT.

The chain couples TRBV23-1 to TRBJ1-5; TRBD1 agrees at 7 bases. TRBV23-1 is an open reading frame, and its role is uncertain. J lost 0 bases, V lost 4 bases, and 9 bases had no gene match. The CDR3 sequence is 17 residues long. This CDR3 reads CASSLIGTVDSNQPQHF. For the CDR3, the DNA is TGCGCCAGCAGTCTTATCGGGACAGTCGATAGCAATCAGCCCCAGCATTTT.

The rearrangement uses TRBV20-1 and TRBJ2-7; 9 positions match TRBD1. V dropped 5 bases and J dropped 1; count of bases not matched to a gene: 12. The CDR3 totals 16 residues. Germline V gene sequence: CDR1 DFQATT, CDR2 SNEGSKA (reference sequence). The CDR3: CSAEMIGTGRSYEQYF. The CDR3 bases are TGCAGTGCTGAGATGATCGGGACAGGGAGGTCCTACGAGCAGTACTTC.

This clonotype was detected only once. The chain combines TRBV15 with TRBJ2-5; unclear D gene. Per germline, CDR1 LNHNV and CDR2 YYDKDF (reference sequence). V was pared by 0 bases and J by 1 base, with 9 bases between. This CDR3 is built from 15 residues. The CDR3 region has the DNA TGTGCCACCAGCAGAGATCTGAAGATCCAAGAGACCCAGTACTTC. This codes for CATSRDLKIQETQYF.

The count of this clonotype is one. V and J are TRBV5-1 and TRBJ2-5; maybe TRBD1 (5 bases). The CDR3 runs to 12 residues. CDR1 and CDR2 from the germline V gene are SGHRS and YFSETQ. Trimming pared 5 bases from V and 1 base from J, leaving 6 bases between. CDR3 loop: CASRDSQETQYF. The CDR3, as DNA: TGCGCCAGCAGAGACAGCCAAGAGACCCAGTACTTC.

The chain links TRBV6-1 to TRBJ2-7; D unclear. Trimming cost V 0 bases and J 7 bases, with 4 bases left between them. Per the germline V gene, CDR1 is MNHNS and CDR2 is SASEGT. CDR3 length: 11 amino acids. The CDR3 DNA reads as TGTGCCAGCAGTGAAGCGGCAGAGCAGTACTTC. Its translation is CASSEAAEQYF.

V is TRBV20-1 and J is TRBJ2-3; D gene uncertain. The length of the CDR3 is 11 residues. The V and J ends lost 3 bases and 5 bases respectively, with 6 bases between them. Germline CDR1 reads DFQATT; CDR2 reads SNEGSKA (reference sequence). The chain's CDR3 is CSASSRDTQYF. Here the CDR3 DNA reads TGCAGTGCTAGCTCTAGAGATACGCAGTATTTT.

This clonotype was found once. The V and J genes are TRBV20-1 and TRBJ1-5; a possible D gene is TRBD1 (5 bases). From germline, CDR1 is DFQATT and CDR2 SNEGSKA (reference sequence). The V and J ends lost 4 bases and 3 bases respectively, with 10 bases between them. The CDR3 runs 13 residues. CDR3 protein: CSATGADNQPQHF. For the CDR3, the DNA is TGCAGTGCTACCGGGGCGGACAATCAGCCCCAGCATTTT.

This chain joins TRBV23-1 and TRBJ1-2; TRBD1 matches 12 bases. TRBV23-1 is classed as an ORF, of uncertain function. Germline trimming cut 5 bases from V and 7 bases from J; bases unmatched to any gene: 23. This CDR3 has 20 residues. The DNA for the CDR3 is TGCGCCAGCAGTTACCACGACACGGGACAGGGGGCTATGGCTTCGGGTGGCTACACCTTC. This translates into CASSYHDTGQGAMASGGYTF.

The chain combines TRBV7-3 with TRBJ2-3; 11 positions match TRBD2. CDR1 SGHTA and CDR2 FQGTGA come from the germline V gene. The CDR3 covers 16 residues. With 3 bases clipped from V and 1 base from J, the junction kept 3 bases outside the gene matches. CDR3 DNA sequence: TGTGCCAGCAGCTTGACTAGCGGGGTACGCACAGATACGCAGTATTTT. It codes for CASSLTSGVRTDTQYF.

This chain connects TRBV12-3 or TRBV12-4 to TRBJ1-2; 7 bases line up with TRBD1. Germline trimming cut 3 bases from V and 7 bases from J; bases unmatched to any gene: 5. This CDR3 comprises 13 residues. CDR3 bases: TGTGCCAGCAGTTTTTGGGACAGTAGTGGCTACACCTTC. This gives the protein CASSFWDSSGYTF.

The genes are TRBV13 and TRBJ1-1; D ambiguous. V was cut by 5 bases and J by 1 base, with 11 bases left in between. The CDR3 is 14 amino acids. CDR1 and CDR2 (germline): PRHDT, FYEKMQ (reference sequence). Written as DNA, the CDR3 is TGTGCCAGCAGCATCTCGACGGCGAACACTGAAGCTTTCTTT. Translated, it gives CASSISTANTEAFF.

The J gene is TRBJ2-7, the V gene TRBV29-1; D is ambiguous. The V gene lost 4 bases and the J gene lost 6 bases, with 13 bases spanning the gap. There are 12 residues in the CDR3. CDR1 is SQVTM and CDR2 is ANQGSEA in the germline V gene. CDR3 DNA sequence: TGCAGCGTTGCCTATGTGCGAACCGAGCAGTACTTC. This encodes CSVAYVRTEQYF.

J is TRBJ2-7 and V is TRBV7-2, with TRBD1 as a possible D gene (6 bases). The germline V gene encodes CDR1 SGHTA and CDR2 FQGNSA. Trimming removed 3 bases from V and 3 bases from J, with 9 bases in between. This CDR3 contains 13 residues. CDR3 protein: CASSFLQGYEQYF. The CDR3 region has the DNA TGTGCCAGCAGCTTCCTACAGGGCTACGAGCAGTACTTC.

This chain joins TRBV5-1 and TRBJ2-7; 10 nucleotides line up with TRBD1. Germline V gives CDR1 SGHRS, CDR2 YFSETQ. CDR3 length: 13 residues. V dropped 2 bases and J dropped 13; count of bases not matched to a gene: 9. The CDR3 DNA sequence: TGCGCCAGCAGCTTTTCCGGGACAGGGGAGCCCTACTTC. It is translated as CASSFSGTGEPYF.

This clonotype appeared once. This chain uses TRBV2 with TRBJ2-3; D is undetermined. Germline V gene lookup returns CDR1 SNHLY and CDR2 FYNNEI. CDR3 length equals 13 residues. With 2 bases removed from V and 4 bases from J, the gap between germline ends came to 7 bases. The CDR3 DNA is TGTGCCAGCAGTGAACTTAGTCCAGATACGCAGTATTTT. It codes for CASSELSPDTQYF.

The rearrangement joins TRBV20-1 to TRBJ2-3, with TRBD2 matching 7 bases. The CDR3 has 15 amino acids. Per germline, CDR1 DFQATT and CDR2 SNEGSKA (reference sequence). J gave up 1 base and V 3 bases, and 7 bases lay outside the gene matches. The CDR3 loop reads CSASGRPRGTDTQYF. The DNA of the CDR3 is TGCAGTGCTAGCGGGAGGCCTCGGGGCACAGATACGCAGTATTTT.

The chain combines TRBV24-1 with TRBJ2-3; D is possibly TRBD2 (5 bases). V lost 8 bases and J lost 0, with 11 bases in between. Germline lookup yields CDR1 KGHDR and CDR2 SFDVKD. This CDR3 comprises 14 residues. CDR3 protein: CATTRGGSTDTQYF. The CDR3 region has the DNA TGTGCCACCACCAGAGGCGGGAGCACAGATACGCAGTATTTT.

The V gene is TRBV20-1, the J gene TRBJ2-1; D call uncertain. The germline CDR1 and CDR2 sequences are DFQATT and SNEGSKA (reference sequence). The V end lost 0 bases, the J end lost 10 bases, and 22 bases lay between the germline ends. The CDR3 totals 16 residues. DNA of the CDR3: TGCAGTGCTAGAGATCCTAACAGCCGCGCGTTGGGGGAGCAGTTCTTC. It is translated as CSARDPNSRALGEQFF.

The chain employs TRBV29-1 and TRBJ2-7; the match to TRBD1 covers 9 bases. The germline CDR1 and CDR2 sequences are SQVTM and ANQGSEA. CDR3 length: 14 residues. With V trimmed by 4 bases and J by 6 bases, 10 bases remained unmatched. For the CDR3, the DNA is TGCAGCGTTGGAACGGGACAGGGTTGGAGCGAGCAGTACTTC. Residues: CSVGTGQGWSEQYF.

V usage is TRBV5-4 and J usage is TRBJ2-1; D is unclear. The V gene lost 0 bases and the J gene lost 6 bases, with 13 bases spanning the gap. The CDR3 covers 15 residues. Looked up from germline, CDR1 is SGHNT and CDR2 is YYREEE (reference sequence). The CDR3 bases are TGTGCCAGCAGCTTGGAGAACGCCCAAGCCAATGAGCAGTTCTTC. It translates to CASSLENAQANEQFF.

The rearrangement joins TRBV7-2 to TRBJ2-1; possible D gene TRBD1, 6 bases. This CDR3 spans 13 amino acids. Germline loops: CDR1 SGHTA, CDR2 FQGNSA. Deletions cut 7 bases from V and 5 bases from J, with 12 bases between. CDR3 loop: CASKMGAHNEQFF. The CDR3, as DNA: TGTGCCAGCAAAATGGGGGCCCACAATGAGCAGTTCTTC.

This clonotype was seen a single time. The J gene is TRBJ2-7, the V gene TRBV30, with 7 nucleotides matching TRBD1. Germline V gene sequence: CDR1 GTSNPN, CDR2 SVGIG (reference sequence). V trimming: 2 bases; J trimming: 6 bases; junction bases outside the gene matches: 7. CDR3 length: 13 residues. CDR3 loop: CAWSIQGIGEQYF. The DNA of the CDR3 is TGTGCCTGGAGTATACAGGGGATCGGCGAGCAGTACTTC.

The rearrangement uses TRBV10-3 and TRBJ2-3; 7 bases agree with TRBD2. CDR3 size: 13 residues. Germline values: CDR1 ENHRY, CDR2 SYGVKD. V lost 3 bases to trimming and J lost 5 bases; unmatched junction nucleotides: 2. CDR3 sequence reads: CAISEGREDTQYF. CDR3 DNA: TGTGCCATCAGTGAAGGGAGGGAAGATACGCAGTATTTT.

V is TRBV29-1 and J is TRBJ1-1; tentatively, D is TRBD1 (5 bases). V gave up 4 bases and J gave up 3 bases, with 12 bases separating them. This CDR3 is 13 amino acids long. Germline CDR1 is SQVTM and CDR2 is ANQGSEA. The CDR3 coding sequence is TGCAGCGTTGTTCACCCAGGGTACACTGAAGCTTTCTTT. It translates to CSVVHPGYTEAFF.

The V and J genes are TRBV10-3 and TRBJ2-5; unclear D gene. The V end was cut by 4 bases, the J end by 3 bases, with 9 bases between. This CDR3 region has 13 residues. The germline gives CDR1 ENHRY, CDR2 SYGVKD. CDR3 residues: CAISGTREETQYF. The CDR3 DNA sequence: TGTGCCATCAGTGGTACTCGGGAAGAGACCCAGTACTTC.